These T cell receptor beta chains were read from a single sample in a study of T cells in Graves' hyperthyroidism and ophthalmopathy. TCRdb re-derived calls from the multiplex PCR reads in MiXCR, one entry per CDR3 protein. The table shows about 250,000 distinct CDR3 sequences, with 15% occurring only once. Sequencing input: blood. These TCRs come from a woman between 45 and 65 years old with Graves' hyperthyroidism that later progressed to Graves' ophthalmopathy. Both conserved end residues are part of each CDR3. D genes are given only for firm matches. Only some rows state a clone size, as once, few, many or a class for expanded clones.

V	D	J	size	CDR3	DNA
TRBV19	.	TRBJ1-1	.	CASSLMTDYGSEAFF	TGTGCCAGTAGTCTCATGACGGACTACGGATCTGAAGCTTTCTTT
TRBV20-1	.	TRBJ1-4	many	CSASWSAGFNEKLFF	TGCAGTGCTAGTTGGAGTGCGGGCTTTAATGAAAAACTGTTTTTT
TRBV29-1	TRBD2	TRBJ2-3	few	CSVPGLVGDTQYF	TGCAGCGTCCCCGGACTAGTGGGAGATACGCAGTATTTT
TRBV20-1	TRBD2	TRBJ2-1	.	CSARGGLAEPKFF	TGCAGTGCTAGGGGGGGACTAGCGGAACCGAAGTTCTTC
TRBV30	TRBD2	TRBJ2-1	.	CAWTSGRFINEQFF	TGTGCCTGGACTAGCGGGAGGTTTATCAATGAGCAGTTCTTC
TRBV20-1	.	TRBJ2-7	many	CSASPITEQYF	TGCAGTGCTAGCCCCATTACGGAGCAGTACTTC
TRBV28	.	TRBJ2-4	many	CASSPAGLAKNIQYF	TGTGCCAGCAGCCCCGCGGGGTTGGCCAAAAACATTCAGTACTTC
TRBV20-1	TRBD2	TRBJ2-7	many	CSAVGLAATYEQYF	TGCAGTGCTGTTGGACTAGCGGCAACCTACGAGCAGTACTTC
TRBV18	.	TRBJ1-2	many	CASSLWDGYTF	TGTGCCAGCTCACTCTGGGATGGCTACACCTTC
TRBV2	.	TRBJ1-2	many	CASAEFAGYTF	TGTGCCAGCGCAGAGTTTGCTGGCTACACCTTC
TRBV5-1	.	TRBJ2-2	few	CASSVGAGELFF	TGCGCCAGCTCCGTCGGGGCCGGGGAGCTGTTTTTT
TRBV14	TRBD2	TRBJ2-5	many	CASSQGLAGSETQYF	TGTGCCAGCAGCCAAGGACTAGCGGGGAGCGAGACCCAGTACTTC
TRBV20-1	TRBD1	TRBJ2-2	few	CSAPTGGKNTGELFF	TGCAGTGCTCCGACAGGGGGGAAGAACACCGGGGAGCTGTTTTTT
TRBV10-3	.	TRBJ1-1	many	CATRTDPSNTEAFF	TGTGCCACCAGGACAGACCCTTCGAACACTGAAGCTTTCTTT
TRBV11-2	TRBD2	TRBJ2-3	many	CASSHRGLAGGPDTQYF	TGTGCCAGCAGCCACCGTGGACTAGCGGGAGGGCCAGATACGCAGTATTTT
TRBV20-1	.	TRBJ2-3	many	CSGREQDSWDTQYF	TGCAGTGGAAGGGAACAGGACTCCTGGGATACGCAGTATTTT
TRBV2	TRBD1	TRBJ1-4	.	CASNRDRGNEKLFF	TGTGCCAGCAACCGGGACAGGGGGAATGAAAAACTGTTTTTT
TRBV5-1	TRBD2	TRBJ2-7	many	CASSPTSGLDEQYF	TGCGCCAGCAGCCCCACTAGCGGGTTGGACGAGCAGTACTTC
TRBV20-1	.	TRBJ1-2	many	CSARESYGDYGYTF	TGCAGTGCTAGAGAGTCCTATGGAGACTATGGCTACACCTTC
TRBV2	.	TRBJ2-7	many	CASTLGAYYEQYF	TGTGCCAGCACCCTAGGGGCGTACTACGAGCAGTACTTC
TRBV28	.	TRBJ1-6	many	CASSPLTPRGPLHF	TGTGCCAGCAGTCCCCTGACCCCCCGGGGACCCCTCCACTTT
TRBV6-1	TRBD1	TRBJ1-4	.	CAGSPDRGGEKLFF	TGTGCCGGCAGCCCGGACAGGGGAGGCGAAAAACTGTTTTTT
TRBV7-9	.	TRBJ2-1	many	CASSRDPFNEQFF	TGTGCCAGCAGCCGTGACCCGTTCAATGAGCAGTTCTTC
TRBV6-1	.	TRBJ1-6	few	CASTYRDNSPLHF	TGTGCCAGCACGTACAGGGATAATTCACCCCTCCACTTT
TRBV20-1	.	TRBJ1-1	.	CSASPGRNTEAFF	TGCAGTGCTAGTCCGGGGCGGAACACTGAAGCTTTCTTT
TRBV27	TRBD2	TRBJ2-3	many	CASSWRLAGITDTQYF	TGTGCCAGCAGTTGGAGACTAGCGGGGATCACAGATACGCAGTATTTT
TRBV3-1	TRBD1	TRBJ1-4	many	CASRDSGDEKLFF	TGTGCCAGCCGGGACAGTGGAGATGAAAAACTGTTTTTT
TRBV7-8	.	TRBJ2-5	many	CASSVRVPTVQETQYF	TGTGCCAGCAGCGTCCGGGTCCCAACGGTCCAAGAGACCCAGTACTTC
TRBV5-1	TRBD1	TRBJ2-7	many	CASSDPDRGGYEQYF	TGCGCCAGCAGCGATCCCGACAGGGGTGGTTACGAGCAGTACTTC
TRBV25-1	.	TRBJ1-2	.	CASSEGNGGLYGYTF	TGTGCCAGCAGTGAAGGAAACGGGGGACTCTATGGCTACACCTTC
TRBV7-9	.	TRBJ2-1	many	CASSNEQFF	TGTGCCAGCAGTAATGAGCAGTTCTTC
TRBV20-1	TRBD1	TRBJ1-5	few	CSADRDRGVGQPQHF	TGCAGTGCTGACCGGGACAGGGGGGTGGGTCAGCCCCAGCATTTT
TRBV6-1	.	TRBJ1-1	many	CASSYAGQAFF	TGTGCCAGCAGTTACGCCGGACAAGCTTTCTTT
TRBV18	.	TRBJ1-5	.	CASSRTGRKNQPQHF	TGTGCCAGCTCCCGTACAGGGAGGAAAAATCAGCCCCAGCATTTT
TRBV5-1	.	TRBJ1-5	many	CASSFRDLHSNQPQHF	TGCGCCAGCAGCTTCAGGGACCTCCATAGCAATCAGCCCCAGCATTTT
TRBV30	TRBD1	TRBJ1-1	many	CAGDRGYGNTEAFF	TGTGCCGGGGACAGGGGATATGGAAACACTGAAGCTTTCTTT
TRBV6-5	.	TRBJ2-7	many	CASSYSSGPSSYEQYF	TGTGCCAGCAGTTACTCGAGCGGTCCGAGCTCCTACGAGCAGTACTTC
TRBV28	TRBD2	TRBJ2-1	many	CASSQAGAGGYNEQFF	TGTGCCAGCAGTCAGGCAGGAGCGGGAGGTTACAATGAGCAGTTCTTC
TRBV30	.	TRBJ1-3	many	CAWSTGARGTIYF	TGTGCCTGGAGCACCGGCGCCCGGGGCACCATATATTTT
TRBV3-1	.	TRBJ1-3	.	CASSHSSERQGRNTIYF	TGTGCCAGCAGCCATTCCTCCGAGAGGCAGGGAAGAAACACCATATATTTT
TRBV3-1	TRBD1	TRBJ2-5	many	CASSQKQGAKETQYF	TGTGCCAGCAGCCAGAAGCAGGGGGCGAAGGAGACCCAGTACTTC
TRBV20-1	.	TRBJ1-1	few	CSVDRTLNTEAFF	TGCAGTGTTGACAGGACGCTGAACACTGAAGCTTTCTTT